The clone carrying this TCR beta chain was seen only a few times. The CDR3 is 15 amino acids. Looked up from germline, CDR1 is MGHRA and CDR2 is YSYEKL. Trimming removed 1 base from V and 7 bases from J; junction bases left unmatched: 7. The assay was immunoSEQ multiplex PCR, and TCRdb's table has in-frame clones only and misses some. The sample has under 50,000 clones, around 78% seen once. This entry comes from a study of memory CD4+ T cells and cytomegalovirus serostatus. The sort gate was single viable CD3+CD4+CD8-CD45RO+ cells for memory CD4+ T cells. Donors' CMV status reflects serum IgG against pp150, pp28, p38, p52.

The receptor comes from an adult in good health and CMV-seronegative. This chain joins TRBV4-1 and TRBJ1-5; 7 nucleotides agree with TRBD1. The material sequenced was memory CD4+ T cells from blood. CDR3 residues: CASSQGDRRLQPQHF. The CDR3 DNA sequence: TGCGCCAGCAGCCAAGGGGACAGAAGATTGCAGCCCCAGCATTTT.